This T cell receptor (beta chain) was observed in a study of cytomegalovirus exposure and HLA in healthy donors (dated by TCRdb to about 2017). Concerning the study at large: According to an earlier analysis of several hundred of the donors, about 170 million T cells yielded 117 million unique TCR beta sequences and approximately 280 Gb of sequence data. An earlier analysis of several hundred of the donors used high-throughput TCR beta sequencing to judge whether each TCR beta V gene segment behaved as functional or pseudogenic. On average, 235,054 unique TCR beta nucleotide sequences were sequenced per donor among about 400 genotyped donors of the cohort, with 15% to 20% of those sequences being non-productive. The aim of the study was to test whether cataloging public T cell receptors could identify signatures of past pathogen exposure. Of the 350 to 450 genotyped donors, 65% to 90% fell in the genetic ancestry cluster associated with self-reported Caucasian donors. In a later analysis, previously published TCR beta repertoires from 550 to 700 donors were re-analyzed and high-resolution HLA genotyping was added so that TCR occurrence patterns could be studied. Along with the roughly 700-subject first cohort, a separate validation cohort of around 120 different subjects was used. HLA typing covered class I and class II loci at four-digit resolution. Because of strong linkage in the cohort, roughly five DR-DQ haplotypes were treated as single units for association and clustering. The later analysis used no new phenotypic data to find candidate immune exposures, relying instead on TCR beta sequences and their occurrence across donors. The number of typed donors differed by locus: roughly 629-640 for A, B, C, DRB1 and DQB1; some 500 for DQA1; 606 for DPA1; and some 470 for DPB1. Alongside the repertoire data, information on donor age, sex, ethnicity and CMV serostatus was compiled. To predict cytomegalovirus infection status, the study brought together high-throughput TCR immunosequencing, statistical association of individual TCRs with disease status, and machine learning. Using immunosequencing, the study profiled T cell repertoires from approximately 700 subjects and related those repertoires to cytomegalovirus serostatus. Every discovery cohort repertoire had been produced on one sequencing platform. In a later genetic analysis, genome-wide SNP genotypes for about 65% of the roughly 670 donors were used, and that subset was treated as a discovery cohort. An early release covering around 630 HLA-typed donors comprised about 320 gigabases of sequencing data and roughly 86 million unique TCR sequences. The study at large found these results: The authors suggested that the approach could potentially be generalized to other disease states and immunological phenotypes. According to a later analysis, TCR association rates differed among HLA loci, with DRB1 alleles showing the most associated TCRs and HLA-C alleles showing the fewest. The cohort was sequenced for TCR beta chains only, and without alpha or paired-chain data the features that could be detected were limited. Some IMGT-functional V segments, including TRBV6-2 and TRBV6-3, could not be told apart with the 87-base-pair reads, so those segments were excluded. CMV serostatus was the only immune exposure information available for the cohort. Strong co-occurrence of HLA alleles, especially DR and DQ, made assigning TCR associations to individual alleles difficult. Approximately 18 rarely observed V segments, including chromosome 9 orphons, were excluded from the earlier analysis of approximately 500 of the donors because counts were too low. Presence/absence analyses assumed roughly uniform sequencing depth across donors, an assumption that may not hold. In both the original and validation cohorts, the classifier was reported to diagnose cytomegalovirus status with high specificity and sensitivity. A group of highly shared sequence variants was considered likely to be a technical artifact of the sequencing pipeline. Linkage disequilibrium might explain the correlated functional status among segregating V segments, but an unknown experimental factor could not be ruled out. According to a later analysis, most CMV-associated TCR beta chains appeared to be HLA-restricted, and the HLA associations seemed to be driven largely by CMV exposure. A later analysis reported that several top co-occurrence clusters appeared linked to parvovirus B19, influenza, CMV and Epstein-Barr virus. According to a later genetic analysis, donors in an Asian-associated ancestry cluster had fewer N-insertions in productive TCRs than the approximately 700-donor mean. In vitro tests confirmed that a few of the cytomegalovirus-associated TCR beta chains recognize cytomegalovirus antigens. Because HLA typing was unavailable for some donors at each locus, only the typed subset was used in association tests. In an earlier analysis of approximately 590 of the donors, most TCR beta V segments appeared in productive rearrangements about 87% or about 30% of the time, broadly matching IMGT annotations. In a later analysis, HLA-associated TCR beta chains were found to be more clonally expanded and to have lower generation probabilities than equally common non-associated chains. In a later analysis, around 17,000 TCR beta sequences were associated with specific HLA alleles at a false discovery rate of 0.05. A further reported finding was that TCR beta sequences accurately predicted the HLA-A and HLA-B alleles for most subjects in the first cohort. A later genetic analysis associated a missense DCLRE1C variant with V-gene and J-gene trimming of TCR beta chains, and an independent cohort replicated the association. The study gave a list of some 150 TCR beta chains associated with cytomegalovirus. Most TCR sequences were seen in very few donors, while some public TCRs were found in many individuals.

The protocol used for the library was the immunoSEQ multiplex PCR assay. A mixture of 60 forward primers for TCR Vbeta segments and 13 reverse primers for TCR Jbeta segments was used in the multiplex PCR. A multiplex PCR assay on genomic DNA amplified the CDR3 region of rearranged TCR beta genes. Amplified TCR beta libraries were sequenced as 87-base-pair reads on the Illumina HiSeq System. Per the original workflow: Across the 600 to 700 repertoires, a later analysis counted tens of millions of unique TCR beta chains, approximately 12 million of which were shared by at least two donors. Raw reads were error-corrected and collapsed into unique sequences with a nearest-neighbor algorithm that merged closely related sequences to remove PCR and sequencing errors. Alignment of CDR3 sequences to IMGT reference sequences was used to assign V, D and J gene segments. For a sequence to be retained, a match of at least six nucleotides to both a V gene segment and a J gene segment was required. Rearrangements were classified as productive when the CDR3 lacked stop codons and remained in frame with V and J, and all other rearrangements were classified as non-productive. CDR3 was defined according to IMGT convention as the region running from the second conserved V-encoded cysteine to the conserved J-encoded phenylalanine. In an earlier analysis of 500 to 650 of the donors, sequences lacking an unambiguous match to a single V gene segment were excluded. In an earlier analysis of 587 of the donors, a V segment was called functional when productive rearrangements were above 56.7%, and segregating when the standard deviation between donors exceeded 5%. A statistical classification framework was built to diagnose cytomegalovirus status from the catalog of TCR beta chain sequences. A later analysis assigned V and J genes by comparing TCR nucleotide sequences with IMGT/GENE-DB human TR gene sequences. In a later analysis, CDR3 sequences and most-parsimonious VDJ recombination scenarios were assigned using the TCRdist pipeline. A later analysis defined each TCR beta chain by its CDR3 amino acid sequence plus V-gene family, and excluded reads lacking a unique V-gene family. To address suspected cross-contamination and a sequencing artifact, a later analysis removed several hundred highly shared, low-generation-probability nucleotide sequences. A later analysis calculated a clonal expansion index for each public chain from normalized within-repertoire ranks of inferred template counts. In a later analysis, generation probabilities were computed using a VDJ recombination model fitted to out-of-frame rearrangements, and the results were checked against IGoR. In a later analysis, TCR-TCR, TCR-HLA and TCR-CMV co-occurrence was scored with hypergeometric tests, and a repertoire-size bias correction was applied to TCR pairs. To estimate false discovery rates, a later analysis permuted the HLA or CMV assignments 20 times. In a later analysis, co-occurring TCRs were grouped with DBSCAN, and TCRdist sequence similarity was added when clustering was performed within HLA-allele-positive subsets. Co-occurrence clustering excluded repertoires with fewer than 30,000 or more than 120,000 public chains, plus five with anomalous nucleotide sharing. The clones in this table, taken by TCRdb from immuneACCESS, are in-frame only. Not every clone is retained; where verified, under half of the shortfall comes from an unresolved V gene, and the cause of the rest is unknown. The V and J calls and clone size are taken from that table; D and trimming were inferred from the DNA. The sample table shows 160,000 or so clones, and 84% are seen once. The ten largest clones take up 1.5% to 2% of the sample.

Trimming accounts for 2 bases at V and 9 bases at J, while the number of junction bases matched to no gene is 9. Spanning cysteine to phenylalanine, the CDR3 consists of 14 amino acids. The only DNA kept is the CDR3, 42 bases in frame from the first base. Sequences MNHNS (CDR1) and SASEGT (CDR2) are obtained from the germline V gene. As regards this clone: Its binding antigen is unknown. It has no much larger one-base neighbor in the sample; base qualities were not kept.

The cohort consisted of more than 650 healthy bone marrow donors. Cohort members were all nominally healthy when sampled, although unrecorded immune exposures were likely present. The donor tested CMV seronegative, placing the donor among the roughly 340 seronegative members of the cohort. A peripheral blood sample was provided by each donor, and peripheral blood mononuclear cells were used for TCR beta sequencing. Genomic DNA extraction from the blood cell samples was performed with the Qiagen DNeasy Blood Extraction Kit. The specimen sequenced was PBMCs. The receptor comes from a young man in good health and CMV-seronegative. The rearranged chain carries TRBV6-1 and TRBJ2-5, and 7 bases in between align with TRBD2. For the CDR3, the sequence is CASSESGTTAAQYF. The nucleotides are TGTGCCAGCAGTGAAAGCGGGACGACCGCGGCCCAGTACTTC.